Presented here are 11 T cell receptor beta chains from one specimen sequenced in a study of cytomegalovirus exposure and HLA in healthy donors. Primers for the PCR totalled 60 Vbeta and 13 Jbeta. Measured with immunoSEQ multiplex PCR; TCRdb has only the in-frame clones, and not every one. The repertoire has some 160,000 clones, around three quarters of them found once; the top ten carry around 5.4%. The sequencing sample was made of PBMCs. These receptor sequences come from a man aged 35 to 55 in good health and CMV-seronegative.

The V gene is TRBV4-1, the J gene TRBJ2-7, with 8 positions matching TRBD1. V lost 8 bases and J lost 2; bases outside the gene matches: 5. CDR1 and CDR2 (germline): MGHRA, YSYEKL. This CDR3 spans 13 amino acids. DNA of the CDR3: TGCGCCAGCCATGGACAGGGCGCCTACGAGCAGTACTTC. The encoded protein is CASHGQGAYEQYF.

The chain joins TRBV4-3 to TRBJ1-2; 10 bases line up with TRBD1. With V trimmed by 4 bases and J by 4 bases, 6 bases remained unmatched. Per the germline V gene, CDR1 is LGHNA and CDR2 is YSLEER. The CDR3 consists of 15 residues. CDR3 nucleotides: TGCGCCAGCAGCCCGACAGGGGGCAAGAGCTATGGCTACACCTTC. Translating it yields CASSPTGGKSYGYTF.

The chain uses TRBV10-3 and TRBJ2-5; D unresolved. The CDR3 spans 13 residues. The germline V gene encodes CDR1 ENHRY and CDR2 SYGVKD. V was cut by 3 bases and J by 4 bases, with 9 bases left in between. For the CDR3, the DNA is TGTGCCATCAGTGATGGAGCCGTAGAGACCCAGTACTTC. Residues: CAISDGAVETQYF.

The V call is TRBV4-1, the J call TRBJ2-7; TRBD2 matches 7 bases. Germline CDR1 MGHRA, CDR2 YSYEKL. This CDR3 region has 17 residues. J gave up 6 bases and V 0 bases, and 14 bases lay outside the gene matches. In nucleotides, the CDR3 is TGCGCCAGCAGCCAAGAAAATCCCTACGAGCCGGGGGGCGAGCAGTACTTC. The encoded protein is CASSQENPYEPGGEQYF.

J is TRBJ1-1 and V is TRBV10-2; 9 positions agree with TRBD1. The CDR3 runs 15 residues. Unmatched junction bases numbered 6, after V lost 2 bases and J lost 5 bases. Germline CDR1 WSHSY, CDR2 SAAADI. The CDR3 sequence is CASSEPTGGKTEAFF. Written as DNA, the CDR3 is TGCGCCAGCAGTGAGCCGACAGGGGGGAAAACTGAAGCTTTCTTT.

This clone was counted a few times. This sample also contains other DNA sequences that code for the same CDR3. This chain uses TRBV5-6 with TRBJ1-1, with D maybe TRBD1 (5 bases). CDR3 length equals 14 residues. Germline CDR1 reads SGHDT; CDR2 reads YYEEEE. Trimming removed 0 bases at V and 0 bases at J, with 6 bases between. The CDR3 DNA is TGTGCCAGCAGCTTGGACAGGATGAACACTGAAGCTTTCTTT. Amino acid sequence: CASSLDRMNTEAFF.

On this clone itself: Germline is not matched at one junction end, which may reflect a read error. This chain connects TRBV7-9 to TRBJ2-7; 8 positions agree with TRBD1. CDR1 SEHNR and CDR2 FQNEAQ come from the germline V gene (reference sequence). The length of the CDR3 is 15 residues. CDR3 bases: TGTTCCAGCAGCTTAGGAGGGCAGGGGGCTGCGGAGCAGTACTTC. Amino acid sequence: CSSSLGGQGAAEQYF.

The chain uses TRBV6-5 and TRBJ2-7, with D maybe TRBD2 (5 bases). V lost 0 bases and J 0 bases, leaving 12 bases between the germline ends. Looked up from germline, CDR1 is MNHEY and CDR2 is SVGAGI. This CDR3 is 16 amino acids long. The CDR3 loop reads CASSYSRDSLSYEQYF. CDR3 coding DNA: TGTGCCAGCAGTTACTCTCGGGATTCGCTCTCCTACGAGCAGTACTTC.

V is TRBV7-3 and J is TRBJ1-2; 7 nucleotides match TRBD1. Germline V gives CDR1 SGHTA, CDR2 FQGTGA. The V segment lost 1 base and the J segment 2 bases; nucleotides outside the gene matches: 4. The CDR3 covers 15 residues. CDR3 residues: CASSLMEGANYGYTF. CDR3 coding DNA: TGTGCCAGCAGCTTAATGGAGGGGGCCAACTATGGCTACACCTTC.

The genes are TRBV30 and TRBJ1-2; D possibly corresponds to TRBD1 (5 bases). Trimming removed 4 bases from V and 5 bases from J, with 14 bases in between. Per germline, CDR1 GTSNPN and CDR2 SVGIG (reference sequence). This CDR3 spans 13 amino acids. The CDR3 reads CAWTPVGQYGYTF. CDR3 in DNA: TGTGCCTGGACCCCAGTGGGGCAGTATGGCTACACCTTC.

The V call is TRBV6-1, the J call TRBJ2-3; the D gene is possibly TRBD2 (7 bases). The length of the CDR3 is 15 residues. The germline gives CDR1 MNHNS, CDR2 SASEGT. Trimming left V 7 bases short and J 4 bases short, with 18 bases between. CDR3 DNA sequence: TGTGCCAGCACCGAAGGGGGGGGAGGGTCAGATACGCAGTATTTT. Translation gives CASTEGGGGSDTQYF.